These T cell receptor beta chains were read from a single sample in a study of blood T cell repertoires in COVID-19. The protocol was immunoSEQ multiplex PCR, while the TCRdb copy is restricted to in-frame clones and leaves out a portion. The data contain under 140,000 clones, roughly four fifths of them seen just once; the ten biggest clones take up approximately 15%. Sequencing was performed on peripheral blood. These receptors all come from a woman in her sixties with acute or convalescent COVID-19. CDR3s include the opening cysteine and the closing phenylalanine or tryptophan. D genes are given only for firm matches. Size tells how often a clone was seen (once, few, many) or the class of an expanded clone, and some rows leave it out.

CSVEDRWTTPGELFF TGCAGCGTTGAAGATCGCTGGACTACCCCCGGGGAGCTGTTTTTT NA TRBJ2-2 TRBV29-1 NA
CASSQFYFANEQFF TGCGCCAGCAGCCAGTTTTATTTCGCGAATGAGCAGTTCTTC NA TRBJ2-1 TRBV4-3 NA
CARPSPGTSYEQYF TGTGCCAGACCATCCCCGGGAACATCCTACGAGCAGTACTTC NA TRBJ2-7 TRBV18 few
CASSLTPDRGGEKLFF TGTGCCAGCAGCCTGACCCCGGACAGGGGGGGTGAAAAACTGTTTTTT TRBD1 TRBJ1-4 TRBV7-2 NA
CASRWGRGIAEAFF TGTGCCAGCAGATGGGGTCGGGGGATTGCTGAAGCTTTCTTT NA TRBJ1-1 TRBV28 NA
CASSDGTVYEQYF TGCGCCAGCAGCGACGGGACAGTCTACGAGCAGTACTTC TRBD1 TRBJ2-7 TRBV5-1 NA
CASSPLTGPQETQYF TGTGCCAGTAGTCCCTTGACAGGCCCGCAAGAGACCCAGTACTTC NA TRBJ2-5 TRBV19 NA
CASSRFSSEDATDTQYF TGTGCCAGCAGCCGTTTTAGTAGCGAGGACGCCACAGATACGCAGTATTTT NA TRBJ2-3 TRBV9 NA
CASSLRTGHMNTEAFF TGTGCCAGCAGCCTTCGGACAGGGCACATGAACACTGAAGCTTTCTTT TRBD1 TRBJ1-1 TRBV6-6 NA
CASDTQGSYGYTF TGTGCCAGCGATACCCAGGGGTCCTATGGCTACACCTTC NA TRBJ1-2 TRBV2 NA
CASSARGSLYEQYF TGTGCCAGCAGCGCCAGGGGGTCCCTCTACGAGCAGTACTTC TRBD1 TRBJ2-7 TRBV9 NA
CASSVAPGTGGVSYEQYF TGTGCCAGCAGCGTAGCTCCAGGGACAGGGGGCGTCTCCTACGAGCAGTACTTC TRBD1 TRBJ2-7 TRBV9 NA
CASRYNREVDGYTF TGTGCCAGCAGATACAACAGGGAAGTAGATGGCTACACCTTC NA TRBJ1-2 TRBV6-2/TRBV6-3 NA
CASSDVGGGGTDTQYF TGTGCCAGCAGTGACGTGGGGGGGGGTGGCACAGATACGCAGTATTTT TRBD2 TRBJ2-3 TRBV25-1 few
CASSLSRGPTYQETQYF TGTGCCAGCAGTTTATCGCGGGGACCAACCTACCAAGAGACCCAGTACTTC NA TRBJ2-5 TRBV27 NA
CASRVMAVGGSPLHF TGTGCCAGCAGAGTAATGGCGGTGGGGGGTTCACCCCTCCACTTT NA TRBJ1-6 TRBV3-1/TRBV3-2 NA
CASSQQDSGFQPQHF TGCGCCAGCAGCCAACAGGACAGCGGATTTCAGCCCCAGCATTTT NA TRBJ1-5 TRBV4-1 NA